The 16 T cell receptor beta chains listed next were all sequenced from one sample in a study of control samples from healthy donors and cancer patients. The repertoire was sequenced with immunoSEQ multiplex PCR; TCRdb's copy has only in-frame clones and lacks some. Here the sample spans around 110,000 clones, approximately 92% being singletons. Input material: PBMCs. The source of these receptors is a woman between 50 and 59 years old with colorectal cancer.

CDR3 DNA: TGTGCCAGCAGTTTTGGGACCGCCGAGAATGAAAAACTGTTTTTT. Amino acids: CASSFGTAENEKLFF. The rearrangement joins TRBV27 to TRBJ1-4, with D perhaps TRBD1 (5 bases). With 3 bases removed from V and 5 bases from J, the gap between germline ends came to 13 bases. The CDR3 extends over 15 amino acids. The germline gives CDR1 MNHEY, CDR2 SMNVEV (reference sequence).

The rearrangement links TRBV18 to TRBJ1-1; 7 bases are shared with TRBD1. The CDR3 runs 15 residues. Unmatched junction bases numbered 12, after V lost 4 bases and J lost 7 bases. Germline CDR1 is KGHSH and CDR2 is LQKENI. In nucleotides, the CDR3 is TGTGCCAGCTCACGGGGGGGCAGGGGGAATGGTGAAGCTTTCTTT. It yields the protein CASSRGGRGNGEAFF.

As for this clone: The junction shows a germline mismatch at one end, possibly a read error. The chain is built from TRBV7-7 and TRBJ2-2; 8 nucleotides match TRBD1. The CDR3 loop spans 16 amino acids. Germline CDR1 reads SSHAT; CDR2 reads FNYEAQ (reference sequence). The CDR3 is CASSSKTGVDTGELFF. As DNA, the CDR3 is TGTGCTAGCAGCAGTAAGACAGGGGTCGACACCGGGGAGCTGTTTTTT.

The chain recombines TRBV3-1 (or the pseudogene TRBV3-2) with TRBJ1-2; a weak D match, TRBD1 (6 bases). Germline loops: CDR1 LGHDT, CDR2 YNNKEL (reference sequence). This CDR3 has 15 residues. The V and J ends lost 3 bases and 6 bases respectively, with 17 bases between them. The CDR3 nucleotides are TGTGCCAGCAGCCATGCCGACGGGGGCGCCGATGGCTACACCTTC. This translates into CASSHADGGADGYTF.

This chain connects TRBV25-1 to TRBJ2-5; 8 bases line up with TRBD2. CDR1 is MGHDK and CDR2 is SYGVNS in the germline V gene. The CDR3 sequence is 15 residues long. V dropped 1 base and J dropped 5; count of bases not matched to a gene: 6. The CDR3 loop is CASSEFGLASETQYF. CDR3 coding DNA: TGTGCCAGCAGTGAATTTGGACTAGCCTCGGAGACCCAGTACTTC. The entire variable domain, with the rest obtained from reference TRBV25-1 and TRBJ2-5, is as follows: EADIYQTPRYLVIGTGKKITLECSQTMGHDKMYWYQQDPGMELHLIHYSYGVNSTEKGDLSSESTVSRIRTEHFPLTLESARPSHTSQYLCASSEFGLASETQYFGPGTRLLVL.

The chain has TRBV19 and TRBJ2-2; 7 bases are a match to TRBD1. CDR1 and CDR2 from the germline V gene are LNHDA and SQIVND (reference sequence). The CDR3 sequence is 15 residues long. The J segment lost 2 bases and the V segment lost 5 bases, leaving 5 bases of the junction unmatched. The CDR3 spells CASSRRQGNTGELFF. CDR3 bases: TGTGCCAGTAGTCGGAGACAGGGAAACACCGGGGAGCTGTTTTTT.

This clone was seen only once. The chain is built from TRBV5-4 and TRBJ1-1; TRBD1 agrees at 9 bases. Trimming took 5 bases from V and 6 from J; bases not matched to a gene: 11. Germline assignment: CDR1 SGHNT and CDR2 YYREEE (reference sequence). The CDR3 extends over 15 amino acids. The DNA for the CDR3 is TGTGCCAGCAGTTCAATCCGGGACAGGGTGTCTGAAGCTTTCTTT. It encodes CASSSIRDRVSEAFF.

The chain employs TRBV6-6 and TRBJ1-1; TRBD1 agrees at 7 bases. The germline V gene encodes CDR1 MNHNY and CDR2 SVGAGI (reference sequence). V lost 9 bases and J lost 5; bases outside the gene matches: 6. The CDR3 has 12 amino acids. The CDR3 nucleotides are TGTGCCAGTCGTCAACAGGGGACTGAAGCTTTCTTT. It codes for CASRQQGTEAFF.

This chain connects TRBV18 to TRBJ1-1; no clear D gene. The CDR3 length is 12 residues. Germline CDR1 is KGHSH and CDR2 is LQKENI. Trimming shortened V by 3 bases and J by 7 bases, and 9 bases separated the two germline ends. The CDR3 region is CASSPAGDEAFF. CDR3 coding DNA: TGTGCCAGCTCACCCGCGGGAGATGAAGCTTTCTTT.

V usage is TRBV11-2 and J usage is TRBJ2-7; 8 positions match TRBD1. The CDR3 spans 12 residues. V trimming: 6 bases; J trimming: 6 bases; junction bases outside the gene matches: 4. Germline lookup yields CDR1 SGHAT and CDR2 FQNNGV. The CDR3 nucleotides are TGTGCCAGCAGTCTTGACAGGGGCGAGCAGTACTTC. Translating gives CASSLDRGEQYF.

As DNA, the CDR3 is TGTGCCAGCAGCTTGGGGACTAGCGGGAGGTATCTAGCAGAGACCCAGTACTTC. It translates to CASSLGTSGRYLAETQYF. This chain connects TRBV7-3 to TRBJ2-5, with 15 bases lining up with TRBD2. The trim removed 3 bases at V and 4 bases at J, leaving 9 bases unmatched. Germline V CDR1 and CDR2: SGHTA, FQGTGA. The length of the CDR3 is 18 residues.

The rearrangement uses TRBV7-2 and TRBJ2-5, with 9 bases aligning to TRBD2. The CDR3 covers 15 residues. V lost 2 bases to trimming and J lost 4 bases; unmatched junction nucleotides: 5. Germline-derived CDR1 and CDR2 are SGHTA and FQGNSA. The CDR3 DNA is TGTGCCAGCAGCTTACTGCGGGGGGGCTTAGAGACCCAGTACTTC. It specifies CASSLLRGGLETQYF.

This sequence joins TRBV2 and TRBJ1-1; 9 nucleotides line up with TRBD1. This CDR3 contains 15 residues. Germline values: CDR1 SNHLY, CDR2 FYNNEI. V shed 6 bases and J 2 bases; nucleotides not matched to a gene: 7. This chain's CDR3 is CASRNPGQGNTEAFF. CDR3 coding DNA: TGTGCCAGCAGGAATCCGGGACAGGGCAACACTGAAGCTTTCTTT.

The chain is built from TRBV6-1 and TRBJ1-2; D is uncertain. The CDR3 loop spans 11 amino acids. The V and J ends lost 3 bases and 5 bases respectively, with 4 bases between them. Per germline, CDR1 MNHNS and CDR2 SASEGT. The CDR3 DNA reads as TGTGCCAGCAGTGACAGTTATGGCTACACCTTC. Its translation is CASSDSYGYTF.

The CDR3 nucleotides are TGTGCCATTTTTTCAGGGGGAAACCCTGGAAACACCATATATTTT. Its translation: CAIFSGGNPGNTIYF. The V call is TRBV10-3, the J call TRBJ1-3; 7 bases fit TRBD1. The CDR3 runs 15 residues. CDR1 and CDR2 (germline): ENHRY, SYGVKD. V was clipped by 9 bases and J by 2 bases; unmatched bases: 10.

This chain joins TRBV7-9 and TRBJ2-5; D is possibly TRBD1 (6 bases). The V gene lost 1 base and the J gene lost 4 bases, with 10 bases spanning the gap. Germline CDR1 is SEHNR and CDR2 is FQNEAQ (reference sequence). This CDR3 contains 14 residues. CDR3 DNA sequence: TGTGCCAGCAGCTTAGTCAGGGGTGGAGAGACCCAGTACTTC. It encodes CASSLVRGGETQYF.